Listed below are T cell receptor beta chains from one sample, sequenced in a study of cytomegalovirus exposure and HLA in healthy donors. This table comes from immunoSEQ multiplex PCR, and its TCRdb copy is limited to in-frame clones, with some not included. The table records more than 150,000 clones, more than 60% of them present only once. The sequenced material came from PBMCs. Receptors were obtained from a woman between 35 and 50 years old in good health and CMV-seropositive. Both conserved end residues are part of each CDR3. D genes are given only for firm matches. Expanded clones are given a class, and other clones once, few, many or no size at all.

>TRBV6-4|NA|NA|TRBJ2-2
CASSDSGLPNTGELFF
TGTGCCAGCAGTGACTCGGGGCTCCCGAACACCGGGGAGCTGTTTTTT
>TRBV5-1|NA|TRBD1|TRBJ2-2
CASSLGTGGTTGELFF
TGCGCCAGCAGCTTGGGGACAGGGGGCACCACCGGGGAGCTGTTTTTT
>TRBV7-8|NA|TRBD1|TRBJ1-5
CASSLGGQRNQPQHF
TGTGCCAGCAGTTTGGGGGGACAGAGGAATCAGCCCCAGCATTTT
>TRBV18|once|TRBD1|TRBJ1-1
CASSPTGQGRDTEAFF
TGTGCCAGCTCACCGACCGGACAGGGAAGGGACACTGAAGCTTTCTTT
>TRBV5-1|NA|NA|TRBJ2-1
CASSLANSSPKEQFF
TGCGCCAGCAGCTTGGCCAATAGTTCCCCGAAGGAGCAGTTCTTC
>TRBV5-4|NA|NA|TRBJ1-2
CASSLAQGNNYGYTF
TGTGCCAGCAGCTTAGCACAGGGAAATAACTATGGCTACACCTTC
>TRBV30|NA|NA|TRBJ1-5
CAWSKGGLSNQPQHF
TGTGCCTGGAGTAAAGGAGGACTTAGCAATCAGCCCCAGCATTTT
>TRBV19|NA|NA|TRBJ1-1
CASSAGVLGGTEAFF
TGTGCCAGTAGTGCGGGAGTCCTGGGTGGGACTGAAGCTTTCTTT
>TRBV29-1|NA|NA|TRBJ1-1
CSVDVGGQNTEAFF
TGCAGCGTTGATGTGGGAGGCCAGAACACTGAAGCTTTCTTT
>TRBV7-2|few|NA|TRBJ2-7
CASSREADRAYEQYF
TGTGCCAGCAGCCGAGAGGCCGACAGAGCCTACGAGCAGTACTTC
>TRBV7-9|NA|TRBD1|TRBJ2-3
CASSFVGTGGDTQYF
TGTGCCAGCAGCTTCGTCGGGACAGGGGGGGATACGCAGTATTTT
>TRBV7-2|NA|NA|TRBJ2-7
CASSLDGILAKEQYF
TGTGCCAGCAGCTTAGACGGGATTCTAGCGAAGGAGCAGTACTTC
>TRBV2|few|NA|TRBJ1-2
CASSVDSNYGYTF
TGTGCCAGCAGTGTGGACTCTAACTATGGCTACACCTTC
>TRBV28|few|NA|TRBJ2-1
CASSLRGREPNEQFF
TGTGCCAGCAGTTTACGGGGACGGGAGCCCAATGAGCAGTTCTTC
>TRBV19|few|NA|TRBJ1-5
CASSILPSRGNQPQHF
TGTGCCAGTAGTATTCTTCCGAGCAGAGGTAATCAGCCCCAGCATTTT
>TRBV6-5|NA|NA|TRBJ1-1
CASARTETEAFF
TGTGCCAGCGCAAGGACAGAGACTGAAGCTTTCTTT
>TRBV5-1|NA|TRBD1|TRBJ1-4
CASSPGQGVTTNEKLFF
TGCGCCAGCAGCCCCGGACAGGGGGTCACAACTAATGAAAAACTGTTTTTT
>TRBV16|NA|TRBD2|TRBJ2-1
CASSQSLASGSKNNEQFF
TGTGCCAGCAGCCAATCGCTGGCTAGCGGGAGTAAGAACAATGAGCAGTTCTTC
>TRBV6-6|NA|NA|TRBJ2-5
CASSTGNAETQYF
TGTGCCAGCTCCACGGGAAATGCAGAGACCCAGTACTTC
>TRBV25-1|NA|NA|TRBJ2-5
CASSWGGVGETQYF
TGTGCCAGCAGTTGGGGGGGCGTTGGAGAGACCCAGTACTTC
>TRBV11-2|few|NA|TRBJ1-1
CASTSWGGHEAFF
TGTGCCAGCACCTCCTGGGGGGGGCATGAAGCTTTCTTT
>TRBV4-1|NA|NA|TRBJ2-7
CASSQDVREGSYEQYF
TGCGCCAGCAGCCAAGATGTCCGGGAAGGATCCTACGAGCAGTACTTC
>TRBV12-2|few|NA|TRBJ2-1
CASRLATGSSTPHSYNEQFF
TGTGCAAGTCGCTTAGCGACAGGATCAAGCACTCCCCACTCCTACAATGAGCAGTTCTTC
>TRBV30|NA|NA|TRBJ2-3
CAWSVLPPGYGAETQYF
TGTGCCTGGAGTGTACTCCCCCCCGGGTACGGTGCCGAGACGCAGTATTTT
>TRBV11-2|NA|NA|TRBJ2-5
CASSLAGETQYF
TGTGCCAGCAGCTTAGCAGGAGAGACCCAGTACTTC
>TRBV25-1|NA|NA|TRBJ2-7
CASSTTLGQFRYEQYF
TGTGCCAGCAGTACTACTCTGGGGCAGTTCCGCTACGAGCAGTACTTC
>TRBV5-4|NA|TRBD2|TRBJ2-7
CASSPHSGTDEQYF
TGTGCCAGCAGCCCACATAGCGGGACGGACGAGCAGTACTTC
>TRBV5-5|NA|TRBD1|TRBJ1-1
CASSGQGISTEAFF
TGTGCCAGCAGTGGACAGGGTATTAGCACTGAAGCTTTCTTT
>TRBV5-4|NA|NA|TRBJ1-2
CASSFDDSHYGYTF
TGTGCCAGCAGTTTCGATGACAGTCACTATGGCTACACCTTC
>TRBV18|few|NA|TRBJ1-1
CASSPTWDFRRLNTEAFF
TGTGCCAGCTCACCGACATGGGACTTCCGAAGGTTGAACACTGAAGCTTTCTTT
>TRBV11-2|NA|TRBD2|TRBJ2-5
CASSPGVAGPGQETQYF
TGTGCCAGCAGCCCTGGTGTAGCGGGGCCTGGCCAAGAGACCCAGTACTTC
>TRBV27|NA|NA|TRBJ2-1
CASSGSNYNEQFF
TGTGCCAGTAGCGGTTCGAATTACAATGAGCAGTTCTTC
>TRBV29-1|medium-sized|NA|TRBJ2-2
CSVGLQPNTGELFF
TGCAGCGTTGGCTTACAGCCCAACACCGGGGAGCTGTTTTTT
>TRBV6-5|few|NA|TRBJ1-4
CASARRSINEKLFF
TGTGCCAGCGCGCGGCGGTCGATAAATGAAAAACTGTTTTTT
>TRBV2|NA|NA|TRBJ1-6
CASHDSGGFKNSPLHF
TGTGCCAGCCATGACAGCGGGGGGTTTAAAAATTCACCCCTCCACTTT
>TRBV28|NA|NA|TRBJ2-7
CASRQDGLGGYEQYF
TGTGCCAGCAGGCAGGACGGACTTGGAGGGTACGAGCAGTACTTC
>TRBV7-6|once|TRBD1|TRBJ1-1
CASSRTGQNTEAFF
TGTGCCAGCAGCCGGACAGGACAGAACACTGAAGCTTTCTTT
>TRBV6-5|NA|TRBD1|TRBJ1-2
CASSYIDRVNYGYTF
TGTGCCAGCAGTTACATCGACAGGGTAAACTATGGCTACACCTTC
>TRBV29-1|NA|TRBD2|TRBJ2-5
CSVRPPGLAGVRETQYF
TGCAGCGTGAGGCCGCCGGGACTAGCGGGAGTAAGAGAGACCCAGTACTTC
>TRBV5-6|once|NA|TRBJ2-4
CASSFSQREDIQYF
TGTGCCAGCAGCTTCTCCCAGAGAGAGGACATTCAGTACTTC
>TRBV6-1|NA|TRBD1|TRBJ1-5
CASSQRQGQGQPQHF
TGTGCCAGCAGTCAACGACAGGGGCAGGGTCAGCCCCAGCATTTT